A single sample is the source of the 13 T cell receptor beta chains below, sequenced in a study of T cell clusters in autoimmune cytopenias. One tube held mixed TRB-A and TRB-B primer pools for touch-down PCR. TCRdb reanalyzed the multiplex PCR reads and collapses them to one entry per CDR3 protein, without DNA. The sample holds a few thousand distinct CDR3 sequences. TRB amplification used roughly 250 ng of peripheral blood genomic DNA. What was sequenced was peripheral blood. These receptors originate from a human donor with an autoimmune cytopenia or autoimmune hepatitis (not recorded which).

By frequency, this clonotype registers medium-sized. The rearrangement joins TRBV29-1 to TRBJ2-5. CDR1 is SQVTM and CDR2 is ANQGSEA in the germline V gene. There are 14 residues in the CDR3. CDR3 in amino acids: CSVVGLSAPETQYF.

According to its frequency, this clonotype is medium-sized. J is TRBJ2-5 and V is TRBV5-4; TCRdb designates TRBD2, a call that cannot be tested without DNA. The CDR3 loop spans 13 amino acids. The V gene's germline CDR1 is SGHNT and CDR2 YYREEE (reference sequence). CDR3: CASGSGREETQYF.

This clonotype shows up as medium-sized (0.01 to 0.1%) by frequency. V and J are TRBV29-1 and TRBJ1-1. Germline CDR1 reads SQVTM; CDR2 reads ANQGSEA. The CDR3 spans 14 residues. This CDR3 is CSVDRSGMNTEAFF. Variable domain in full (rest from reference TRBV29-1 and TRBJ1-1): SAVISQKPSRDICQRGTSLTIQCQVDSQVTMMFWYRQQPGQSLTLIATANQGSEATYESGFVIDKFPISRPNLTFSTLTVSNMSPEDSSIYLCSVDRSGMNTEAFFGQGTRLTVV.

The gene calls are TRBV15 and TRBJ1-5. The CDR3 consists of 15 residues. CDR1 LNHNV and CDR2 YYDKDF come from the germline V gene (reference sequence). The CDR3 reads CATSRDIRYNQPQHF.

The V call is TRBV12-3 or TRBV12-4, the J call TRBJ2-1. This CDR3 has 14 amino acids. The CDR3 reads CASNFYRPDHEQFF.

This clonotype is classed as large by frequency. The V gene is TRBV6-5, the J gene TRBJ2-5; TCRdb indicates TRBD1, and absent DNA this call remains unverified. Germline V gene sequence: CDR1 MNHEY, CDR2 SVGAGI. The CDR3 is 15 residues long. The CDR3 spells CASRTGTEGGETQYF.

In terms of frequency, this clonotype is medium-sized. This sequence joins TRBV6-5 and TRBJ1-6; TCRdb proposes TRBD1, but this gene call is untestable without DNA. Germline V gene lookup returns CDR1 MNHEY and CDR2 SVGAGI. This CDR3 has 15 amino acids. The CDR3 reads CASGVSGQGTSPLHF.

The rearrangement joins TRBV12-3 or TRBV12-4 to TRBJ1-1. The CDR3 has 13 amino acids. CDR3: CASSFGINTEAFF.

In terms of frequency, this clonotype is medium-sized. This rearrangement joins TRBV12-3 or TRBV12-4 to TRBJ1-3; the D call of TRBD1 rests on TCRdb alone, since no DNA is present to check it. This CDR3 has 16 residues. The CDR3 reads CASSLQGAQVGNTIYF.

By frequency, this clonotype registers medium-sized. The rearrangement joins TRBV5-4 to TRBJ2-7. Germline CDR1 and CDR2: SGHNT and YYREEE (reference sequence). The CDR3 covers 12 residues. This chain's CDR3 is CASSLGVGEQYF.

Measured by frequency, this clonotype is medium-sized. V usage is TRBV12-3 or TRBV12-4 and J usage is TRBJ1-2. The CDR3 has 11 amino acids. The CDR3 spells CASSAGRGYTF.

The chain couples TRBV7-9 to TRBJ1-1. This CDR3 is 16 amino acids long. CDR1 and CDR2 from the germline V gene are SEHNR and FQNEAQ (reference sequence). This chain's CDR3 is CASSSWGDGMNTEAFF.

The J gene is TRBJ1-5, the V gene TRBV6-5; the D gene TCRdb calls, TRBD1, cannot be checked with no DNA. The CDR3 has 14 residues. CDR1 and CDR2 from the germline V gene are MNHEY and SVGAGI. The CDR3 protein is CASSVDRGGQPQHF.